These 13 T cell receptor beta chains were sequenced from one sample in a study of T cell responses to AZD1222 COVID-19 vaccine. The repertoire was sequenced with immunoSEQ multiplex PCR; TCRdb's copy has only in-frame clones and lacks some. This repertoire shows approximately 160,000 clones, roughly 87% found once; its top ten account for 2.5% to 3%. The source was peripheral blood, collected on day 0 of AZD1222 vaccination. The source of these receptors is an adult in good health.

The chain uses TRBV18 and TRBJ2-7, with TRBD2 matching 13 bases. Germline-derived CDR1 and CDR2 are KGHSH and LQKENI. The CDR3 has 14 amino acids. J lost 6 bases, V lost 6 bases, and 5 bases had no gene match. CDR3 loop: CASSGLAGNREQYF. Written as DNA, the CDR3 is TGTGCCAGCTCGGGACTAGCGGGAAATCGCGAGCAGTACTTC.

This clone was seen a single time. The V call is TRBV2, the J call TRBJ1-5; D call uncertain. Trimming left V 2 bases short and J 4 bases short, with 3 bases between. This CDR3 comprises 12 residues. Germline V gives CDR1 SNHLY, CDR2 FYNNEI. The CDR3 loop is CASSERNQPQHF. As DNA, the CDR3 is TGTGCCAGCAGTGAAAGGAATCAGCCCCAGCATTTT.

In DNA, the CDR3 is TGTGCCAGCAGCCAAGCAACTTCCGGGGGACCCAACACTGAAGCTTTCTTT. This sequence encodes CASSQATSGGPNTEAFF. This chain uses TRBV4-2 with TRBJ1-1, with D possibly matching TRBD1 (5 bases). The CDR3 has 17 amino acids. Germline V gene sequence: CDR1 LGHNA, CDR2 YNFKEQ. The V gene lost 1 base and the J gene lost 2 bases, with 17 bases spanning the gap.

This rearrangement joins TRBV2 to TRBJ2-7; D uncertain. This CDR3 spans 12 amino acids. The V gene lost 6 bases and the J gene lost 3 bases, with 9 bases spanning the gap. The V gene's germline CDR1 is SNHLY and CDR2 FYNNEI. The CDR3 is CASSPGFYEQYF. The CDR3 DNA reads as TGTGCCAGCAGCCCCGGGTTCTACGAGCAGTACTTC.

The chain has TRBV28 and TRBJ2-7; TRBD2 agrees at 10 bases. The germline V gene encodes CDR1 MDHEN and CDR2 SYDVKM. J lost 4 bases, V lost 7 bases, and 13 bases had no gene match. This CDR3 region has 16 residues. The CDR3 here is CASTSPASGRGYEQYF. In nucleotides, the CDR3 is TGTGCCAGCACCTCCCCTGCTAGCGGGAGAGGATACGAGCAGTACTTC. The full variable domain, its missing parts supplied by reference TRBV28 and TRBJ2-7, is DVKVTQSSRYLVKRTGEKVFLECVQDMDHENMFWYRQDPGLGLRLIYFSYDVKMKEKGDIPEGYSVSREKKERFSLILESASTNQTSMYLCASTSPASGRGYEQYFGPGTRLTVT.

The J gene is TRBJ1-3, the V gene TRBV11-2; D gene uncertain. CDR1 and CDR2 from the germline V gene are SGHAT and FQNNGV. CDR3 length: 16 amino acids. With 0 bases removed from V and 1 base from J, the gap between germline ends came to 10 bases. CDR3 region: CASSLEFAGSGNTIYF. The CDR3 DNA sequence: TGTGCCAGCAGCTTAGAATTTGCGGGATCTGGAAACACCATATATTTT.

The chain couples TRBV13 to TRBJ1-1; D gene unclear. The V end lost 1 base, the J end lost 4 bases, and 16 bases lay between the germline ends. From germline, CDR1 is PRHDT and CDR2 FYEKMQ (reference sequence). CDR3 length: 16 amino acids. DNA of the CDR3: TGTGCCAGCAGCTTAGACGCGGGGAGATTCACCACTGAAGCTTTCTTT. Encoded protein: CASSLDAGRFTTEAFF.

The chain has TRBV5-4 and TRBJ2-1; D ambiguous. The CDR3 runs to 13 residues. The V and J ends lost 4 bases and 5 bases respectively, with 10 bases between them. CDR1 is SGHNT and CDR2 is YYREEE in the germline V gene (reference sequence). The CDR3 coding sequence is TGTGCCAGCAGCCCCCCGGGTCACAATGAGCAGTTCTTC. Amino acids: CASSPPGHNEQFF.

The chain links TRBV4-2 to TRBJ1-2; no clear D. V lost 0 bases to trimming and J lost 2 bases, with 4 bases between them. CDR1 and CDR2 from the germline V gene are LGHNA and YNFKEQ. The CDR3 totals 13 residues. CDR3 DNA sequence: TGTGCCAGCAGCCAAGAAGGGAACTATGGCTACACCTTC. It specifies CASSQEGNYGYTF.

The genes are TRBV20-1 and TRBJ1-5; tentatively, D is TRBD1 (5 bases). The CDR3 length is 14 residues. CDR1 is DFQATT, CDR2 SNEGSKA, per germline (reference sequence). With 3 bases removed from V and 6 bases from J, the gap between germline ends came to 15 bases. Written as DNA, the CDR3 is TGCAGTGCTAGTGGGCAGGGAACAGGTCAGCCCCAGCATTTT. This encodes CSASGQGTGQPQHF.

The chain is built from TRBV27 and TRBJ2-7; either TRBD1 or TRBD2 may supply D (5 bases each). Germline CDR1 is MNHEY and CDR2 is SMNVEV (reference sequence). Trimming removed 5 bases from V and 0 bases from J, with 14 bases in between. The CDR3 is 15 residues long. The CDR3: CASSPLGGFSYEQYF. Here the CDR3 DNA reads TGTGCCAGCAGTCCCCTTGGGGGATTCTCCTACGAGCAGTACTTC.

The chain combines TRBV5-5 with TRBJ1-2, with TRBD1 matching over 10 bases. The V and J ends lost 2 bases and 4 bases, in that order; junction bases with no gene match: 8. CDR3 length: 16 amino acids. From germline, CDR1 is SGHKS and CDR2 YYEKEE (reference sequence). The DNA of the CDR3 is TGTGCCAGCAGCTTAGACAGGGGGCGTCTTGGCTATGGCTACACCTTC. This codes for CASSLDRGRLGYGYTF.

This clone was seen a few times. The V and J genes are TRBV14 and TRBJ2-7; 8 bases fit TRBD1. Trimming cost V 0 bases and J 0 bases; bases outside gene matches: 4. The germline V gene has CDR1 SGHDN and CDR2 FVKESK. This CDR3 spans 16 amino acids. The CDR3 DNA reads TGTGCCAGCAGCCAAGATCGACAGGGGTTCTCCTACGAGCAGTACTTC. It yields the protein CASSQDRQGFSYEQYF.